The present entry profiles one T cell receptor beta chain with its context. The record originates from a study of T cells in localized non-small cell lung cancer. V lost 5 bases to trimming and J lost 0 bases, with 12 bases between them. The CDR3 spans 15 residues. Looked up from germline, CDR1 is KGHSH and CDR2 is LQKENI. Using immunoSEQ multiplex PCR, the repertoire was profiled, and TCRdb retains in-frame clones only, with some absent. The table includes about 4,800 clones, approximately 60% detected once. The source of this sequence is a male donor at least 60 years old with stage I squamous cell lung carcinoma. The chain combines TRBV18 with TRBJ2-3; D perhaps matches TRBD2 (5 bases). The sample consisted of lymph node tissue, taken before any cancer treatment. This CDR3 reads CASSSRGSSTDTQYF. The CDR3 nucleotides are TGTGCCAGCTCATCACGGGGTTCTAGCACAGATACGCAGTATTTT.